This T cell receptor beta chain originates from a study of cytomegalovirus exposure and HLA in healthy donors. The V and J ends lost 4 bases and 4 bases, in that order; junction bases with no gene match: 2. Germline CDR1 is SGHKS and CDR2 is YYEKEE (reference sequence). The CDR3 has 13 amino acids. Whole-study results and caveats: A list of 150 or so TCR beta chains associated with cytomegalovirus was given. Many donors carried some public TCRs, although rarity characterized most TCR sequences.

These donors were members of the approximately 110-subject validation cohort, a group separate from the roughly 670-subject first cohort. Notes on this clone: The target antigen is unknown.

Measured with immunoSEQ multiplex PCR; TCRdb has only the in-frame clones, and not every one. The sample lists more than 95,000 clones; 75% to 90% were seen once. Sequencing was carried out using PBMCs. The chain joins TRBV5-5 to TRBJ2-7; TRBD2 agrees at 10 bases. The sequence derives from a woman younger than 30 in good health and CMV-seronegative. CDR3 residues: CASSPTSGYEQYF. The CDR3 DNA reads as TGTGCCAGCAGCCCGACTAGCGGGTACGAGCAGTACTTC.